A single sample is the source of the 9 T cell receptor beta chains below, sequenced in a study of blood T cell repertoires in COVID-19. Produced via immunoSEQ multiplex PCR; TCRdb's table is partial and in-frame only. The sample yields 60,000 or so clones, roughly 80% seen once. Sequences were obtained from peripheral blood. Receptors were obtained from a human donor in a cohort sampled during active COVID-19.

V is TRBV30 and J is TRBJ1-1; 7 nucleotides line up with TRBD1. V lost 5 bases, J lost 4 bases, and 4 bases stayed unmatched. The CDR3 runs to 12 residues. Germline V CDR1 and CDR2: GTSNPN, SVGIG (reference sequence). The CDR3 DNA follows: TGTGCCTGGCTCAGGGACAGCACTGAAGCTTTCTTT. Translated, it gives CAWLRDSTEAFF.

For the CDR3, the DNA is TGTGCCAGCAGTGACAGTAAAGACTATGGCTACACCTTC. Translated: CASSDSKDYGYTF. V and J are TRBV28 and TRBJ1-2, with a possible D match to TRBD1 (5 bases). CDR3 size: 13 residues. The germline V gene encodes CDR1 MDHEN and CDR2 SYDVKM. The V end was cut by 5 bases, the J end by 3 bases, with 10 bases between.

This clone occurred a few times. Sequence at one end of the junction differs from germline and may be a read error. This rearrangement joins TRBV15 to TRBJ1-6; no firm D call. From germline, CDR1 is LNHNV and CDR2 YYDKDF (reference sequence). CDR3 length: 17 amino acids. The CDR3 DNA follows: TGTGCCACCAGCAGAGGGAGGCGCGGCTCCAATAATTCACCCCTCCACTTT. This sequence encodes CATSRGRRGSNNSPLHF.

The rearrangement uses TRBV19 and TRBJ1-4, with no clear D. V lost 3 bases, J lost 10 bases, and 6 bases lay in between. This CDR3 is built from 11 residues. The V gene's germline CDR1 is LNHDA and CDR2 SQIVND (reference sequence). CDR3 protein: CASSIGGKLFF. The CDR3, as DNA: TGTGCCAGTAGTATTGGAGGAAAACTGTTTTTT.

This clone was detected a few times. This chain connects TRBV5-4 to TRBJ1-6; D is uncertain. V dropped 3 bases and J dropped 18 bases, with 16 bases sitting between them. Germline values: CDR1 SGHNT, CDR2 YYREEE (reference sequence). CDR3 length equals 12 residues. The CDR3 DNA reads TGTGCCAGCAGCTCACCCCGGGAACCTCCCCACTTT. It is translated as CASSSPREPPHF.

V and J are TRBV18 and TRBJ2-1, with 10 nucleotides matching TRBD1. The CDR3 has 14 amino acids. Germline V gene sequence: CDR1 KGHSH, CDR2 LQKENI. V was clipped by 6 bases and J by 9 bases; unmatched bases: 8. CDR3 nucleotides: TGTGCCAGCTCTCGGGACAGGGGAATCACTGAGCAGTTCTTC. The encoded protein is CASSRDRGITEQFF.

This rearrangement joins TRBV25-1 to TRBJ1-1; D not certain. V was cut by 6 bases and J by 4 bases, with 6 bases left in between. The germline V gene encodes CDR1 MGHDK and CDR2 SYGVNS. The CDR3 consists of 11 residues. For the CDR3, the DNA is TGTGCCAGCAGCCTCCGCACTGAAGCTTTCTTT. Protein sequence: CASSLRTEAFF.

The CDR3 DNA sequence: TGTGCCAGCAGGGGACTACAGGGGGTGAACACTGAAGCTTTCTTT. Residues: CASRGLQGVNTEAFF. The chain carries TRBV6-5 and TRBJ1-1; the match to TRBD1 covers 8 bases. The CDR3 sequence is 15 residues long. V was clipped by 6 bases and J by 0 bases; unmatched bases: 6. Per the germline V gene, CDR1 is MNHEY and CDR2 is SVGAGI.

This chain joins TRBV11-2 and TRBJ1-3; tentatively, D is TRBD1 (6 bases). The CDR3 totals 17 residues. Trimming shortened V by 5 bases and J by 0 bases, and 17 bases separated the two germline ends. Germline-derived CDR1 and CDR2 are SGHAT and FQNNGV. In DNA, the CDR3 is TGTGCCAGCAGCAAAGTATGGGGGCGGTACTCTGGAAACACCATATATTTT. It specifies CASSKVWGRYSGNTIYF. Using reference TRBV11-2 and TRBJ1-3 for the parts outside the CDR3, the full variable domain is EAGVAQSPRYKIIEKRQSVAFWCNPISGHATLYWYQQILGQGPKLLIQFQNNGVVDDSQLPKDRFSAERLKGVDSTLKIQPAKLEDSAVYLCASSKVWGRYSGNTIYFGEGSWLTVV.